These T cell receptor beta chains were read from a single sample in a study of long-term antiretroviral therapy in people with HIV. Some clones are missing from TCRdb's copy, which holds only in-frame ones; the method was immunoSEQ multiplex PCR. The table has 20,000 or so clones, about four fifths seen once. The input for sequencing was unsorted PBMCs, taken at the start of antiretroviral therapy, before treatment. These receptors all stem from a man between 18 and 35 years old with HIV. CDR3s include the opening cysteine and the closing phenylalanine or tryptophan. The D gene is left open where the match is weak. A row's size may be missing; if present it is once, few, many or a size class.

>TRBV5-4|.|TRBJ2-5|13|.
TGTGCCAGCAGCGACGGGCACGCGGAGACCCAGTACTTC
CASSDGHAETQYF
>TRBV28|.|TRBJ2-1|14|TRBD1
TGTGCCAGCAGCCGCCGGGACAGGGACAATGAGCAGTTCTTC
CASSRRDRDNEQFF
>TRBV9|.|TRBJ2-6|16|.
TGTGCCAGCAGCGTAGAGACAGACTCTGGGGCCAACGTCCTGACTTTC
CASSVETDSGANVLTF
>TRBV18|.|TRBJ1-4|17|TRBD1
TGTGCCAGCTCAACGCGGGACAGGATTGCAACTAATGAAAAACTGTTTTTT
CASSTRDRIATNEKLFF
>TRBV7-9|.|TRBJ2-7|15|.
TGTGCCAGCAGCTCCACCATCACCCCAGGGGCCGAGCAGTACTTC
CASSSTITPGAEQYF
>TRBV27|.|TRBJ2-3|15|TRBD2
TGTGCCAGCAGTTTAAGGCGGGAGACCTCAGATACGCAGTATTTT
CASSLRRETSDTQYF
>TRBV7-8|.|TRBJ2-1|16|.
TGTGCCAGCAGCTCGCCTTATGGCTTCTCCTACAATGAGCAGTTCTTC
CASSSPYGFSYNEQFF
>TRBV2|.|TRBJ2-3|13|.
TGTGCAGAGGGGGGGAGGAGCACAGATACGCAGTATTTT
CAEGGRSTDTQYF
>TRBV19|.|TRBJ2-1|19|TRBD2
TGTGCCAGTAGTATATCCCTAGCGGGAGGGCCAAGTTTCTACAATGAGCAGTTCTTC
CASSISLAGGPSFYNEQFF
>TRBV30|.|TRBJ1-2|13|TRBD1
TGTGCCTGGACCATGGGACAGGGTATGGGCTACACCTTC
CAWTMGQGMGYTF
>TRBV4-3|.|TRBJ2-7|16|.
TGCGCCAGCAGCCAGGACGATATTTCAGGGTTCCGGGAGCAGTACTTC
CASSQDDISGFREQYF
>TRBV5-4|.|TRBJ1-1|15|.
TGTGCCAGCAGCTTGAGGAGGGAACGGGACACTGAAGCTTTCTTT
CASSLRRERDTEAFF
>TRBV10-1|.|TRBJ2-3|13|.
TGCGCCAGCAGTGAGGGCAGCAGAGATACGCAGTATTTT
CASSEGSRDTQYF
>TRBV18|.|TRBJ2-5|14|.
TGTGCCAGCTCACTAAGTGACGGACTAGAGACCCAGTACTTC
CASSLSDGLETQYF
>TRBV6-6|.|TRBJ1-3|16|TRBD1
TGTGCCAGCAGTTACGGGACAGGGCCGCCTGGAAACACCATATATTTT
CASSYGTGPPGNTIYF
>TRBV5-6|.|TRBJ1-3|15|TRBD1
TGTGCCAGCAGCAAGGACAGGGTTAAAAGAAACACCATATATTTT
CASSKDRVKRNTIYF
>TRBV2|.|TRBJ1-2|13|.
TGTGCCAGCAATCCGAGAGGGAGGGGTGGCTACACCTTC
CASNPRGRGGYTF
>TRBV29-1|.|TRBJ2-1|15|TRBD2
TGCAGCTCTGACCGTCGGACTAGCGGGAACTATGAGCAGTTCTTC
CSSDRRTSGNYEQFF
>TRBV5-6|.|TRBJ2-2|14|TRBD1
TGTGCCAGCAGCTTCTGGGACAGCACCGGGGAGCTGTTTTTT
CASSFWDSTGELFF
>TRBV6-5|.|TRBJ2-1|14|TRBD2
TGTGCCAGCAGCCCCCCTAGCGGGACATTTGAGCAGTTCTTC
CASSPPSGTFEQFF
>TRBV6-5|once|TRBJ2-7|11|.
TGTGCCAGCACGGACACCTACGAGCAGTACTTC
CASTDTYEQYF
>TRBV28|.|TRBJ1-4|18|.
TGTGCCAGCAGTTTACCGACAGATGCTAGGGACAATAATGAAAAACTGTTTTTT
CASSLPTDARDNNEKLFF
>TRBV15|once|TRBJ1-1|14|.
TGTGCCACCAGCAGAGTCGGTCTGAACACTGAAGCTTTCTTT
CATSRVGLNTEAFF
>TRBV6-4|.|TRBJ2-7|12|.
TGTGCCAGCAGTGCTTACCTAGGCGAGCAGTACTTC
CASSAYLGEQYF
>TRBV27|.|TRBJ2-7|13|TRBD1
TGTGCCAGCAGTCGGGACAGCTCCTACGAGCAGTACTTC
CASSRDSSYEQYF
>TRBV4-3|once|TRBJ2-5|15|TRBD2
TGCGCCAGCAGCCAATCCAGCGGGGCAGGGGAGACCCAGTACTTC
CASSQSSGAGETQYF